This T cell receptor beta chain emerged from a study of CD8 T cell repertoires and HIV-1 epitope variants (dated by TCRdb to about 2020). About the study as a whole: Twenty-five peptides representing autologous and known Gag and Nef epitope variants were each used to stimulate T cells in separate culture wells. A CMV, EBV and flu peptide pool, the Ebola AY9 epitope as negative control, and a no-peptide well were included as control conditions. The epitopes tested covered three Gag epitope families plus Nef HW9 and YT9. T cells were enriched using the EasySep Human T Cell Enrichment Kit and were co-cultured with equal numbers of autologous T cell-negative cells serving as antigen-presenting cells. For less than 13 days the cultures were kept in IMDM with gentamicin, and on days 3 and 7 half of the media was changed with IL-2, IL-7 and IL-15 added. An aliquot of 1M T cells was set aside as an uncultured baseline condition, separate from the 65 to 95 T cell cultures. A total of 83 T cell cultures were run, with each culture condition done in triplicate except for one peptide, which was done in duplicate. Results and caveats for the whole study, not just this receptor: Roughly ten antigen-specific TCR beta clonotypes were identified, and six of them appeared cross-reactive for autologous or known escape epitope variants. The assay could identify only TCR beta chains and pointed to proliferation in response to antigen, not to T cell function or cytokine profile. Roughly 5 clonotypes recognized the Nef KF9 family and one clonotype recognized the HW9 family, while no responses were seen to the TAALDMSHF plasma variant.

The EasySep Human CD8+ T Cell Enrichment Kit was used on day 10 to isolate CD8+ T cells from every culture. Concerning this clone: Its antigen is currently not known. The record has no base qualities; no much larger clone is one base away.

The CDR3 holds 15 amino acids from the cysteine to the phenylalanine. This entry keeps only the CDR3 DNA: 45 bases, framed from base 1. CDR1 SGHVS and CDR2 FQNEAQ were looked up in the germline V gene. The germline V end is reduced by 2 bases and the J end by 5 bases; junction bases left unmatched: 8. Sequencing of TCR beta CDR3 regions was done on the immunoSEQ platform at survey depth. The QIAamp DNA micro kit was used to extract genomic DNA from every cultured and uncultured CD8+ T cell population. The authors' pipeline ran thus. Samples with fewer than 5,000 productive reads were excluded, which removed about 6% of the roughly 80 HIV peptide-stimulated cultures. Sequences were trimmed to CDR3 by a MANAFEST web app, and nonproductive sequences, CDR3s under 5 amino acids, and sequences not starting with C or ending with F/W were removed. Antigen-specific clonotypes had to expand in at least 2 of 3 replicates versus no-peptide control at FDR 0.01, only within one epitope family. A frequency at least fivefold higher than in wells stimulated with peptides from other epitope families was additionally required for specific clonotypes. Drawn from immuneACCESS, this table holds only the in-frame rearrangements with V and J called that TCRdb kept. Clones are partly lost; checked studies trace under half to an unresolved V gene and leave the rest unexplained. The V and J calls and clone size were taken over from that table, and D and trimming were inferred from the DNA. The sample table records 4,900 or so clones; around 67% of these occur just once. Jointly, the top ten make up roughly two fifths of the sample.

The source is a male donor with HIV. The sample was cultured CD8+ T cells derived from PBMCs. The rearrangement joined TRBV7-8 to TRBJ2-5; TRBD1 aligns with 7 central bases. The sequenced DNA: TGTGCCAGCAGCTTATTAGGGGGCGCTGGGGAGACCCAGTACTTC. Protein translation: CASSLLGGAGETQYF.